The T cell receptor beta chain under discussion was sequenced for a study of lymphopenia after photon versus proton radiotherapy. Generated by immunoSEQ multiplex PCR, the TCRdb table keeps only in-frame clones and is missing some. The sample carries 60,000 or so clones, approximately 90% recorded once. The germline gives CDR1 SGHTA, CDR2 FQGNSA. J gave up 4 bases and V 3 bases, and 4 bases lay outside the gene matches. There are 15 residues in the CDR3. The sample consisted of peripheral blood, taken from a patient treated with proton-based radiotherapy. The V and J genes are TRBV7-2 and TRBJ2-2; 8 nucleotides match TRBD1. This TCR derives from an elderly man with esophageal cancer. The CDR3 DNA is TGTGCCAGCAGCTTGCAACAGGGGGGCACCGGGGAGCTGTTTTTT. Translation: CASSLQQGGTGELFF. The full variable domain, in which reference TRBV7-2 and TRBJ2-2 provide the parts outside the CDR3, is GAGVSQSPSNKVTEKGKDVELRCDPISGHTALYWYRQSLGQGLEFLIYFQGNSAPDKSGLPSDRFSAERTGGSVSTLTIQRTQQEDSAVYLCASSLQQGGTGELFFGEGSRLTVL.